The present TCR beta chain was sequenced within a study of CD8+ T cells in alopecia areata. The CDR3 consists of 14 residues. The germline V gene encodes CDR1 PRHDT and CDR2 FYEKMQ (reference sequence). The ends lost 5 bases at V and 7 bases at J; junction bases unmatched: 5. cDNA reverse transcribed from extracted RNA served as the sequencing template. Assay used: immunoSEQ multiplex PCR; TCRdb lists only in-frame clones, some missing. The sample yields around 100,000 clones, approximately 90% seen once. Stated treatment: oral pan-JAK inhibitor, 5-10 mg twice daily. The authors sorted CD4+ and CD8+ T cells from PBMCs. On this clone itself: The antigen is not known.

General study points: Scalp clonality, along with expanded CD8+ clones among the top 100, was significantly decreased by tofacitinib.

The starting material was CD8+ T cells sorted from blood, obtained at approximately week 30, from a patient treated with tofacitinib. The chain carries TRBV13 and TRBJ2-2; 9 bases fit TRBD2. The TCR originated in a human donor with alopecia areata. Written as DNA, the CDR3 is TGTGCCAGCAGCGCGGGGGGGCCGCACGGGGAGCTGTTTTTT. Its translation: CASSAGGPHGELFF. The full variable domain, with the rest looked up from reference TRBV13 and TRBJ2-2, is AAGVIQSPRHLIKEKRETATLKCYPIPRHDTVYWYQQGPGQDPQFLISFYEKMQSDKGSIPDRFSAQQFSDYHSELNMSSLELGDSALYFCASSAGGPHGELFFGEGSRLTVL.